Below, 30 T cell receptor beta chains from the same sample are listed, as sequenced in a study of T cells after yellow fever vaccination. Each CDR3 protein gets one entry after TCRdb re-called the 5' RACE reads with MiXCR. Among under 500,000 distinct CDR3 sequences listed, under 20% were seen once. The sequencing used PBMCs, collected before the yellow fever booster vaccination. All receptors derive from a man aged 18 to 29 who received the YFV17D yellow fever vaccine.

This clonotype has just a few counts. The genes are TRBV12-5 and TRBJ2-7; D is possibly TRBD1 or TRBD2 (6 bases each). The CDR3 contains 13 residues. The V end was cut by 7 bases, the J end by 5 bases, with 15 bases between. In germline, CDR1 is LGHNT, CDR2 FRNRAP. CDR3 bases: TGTGCTAGTGCCAACGGAGGGGACAACGAGCAGTACTTC. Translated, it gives CASANGGDNEQYF.

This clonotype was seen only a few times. The CDR3 DNA reads TGCGCCAGCAGCCAAGAGGGAGAGGGCAATGAGCAGTTCTTC. Amino acids: CASSQEGEGNEQFF. The chain couples TRBV4-3 to TRBJ2-1; a weak D match, TRBD2 (5 bases). Germline lookup yields CDR1 LGHNA and CDR2 YSLEER. The V end lost 0 bases, the J end lost 6 bases, and 9 bases lay between the germline ends. The CDR3 is 14 residues long.

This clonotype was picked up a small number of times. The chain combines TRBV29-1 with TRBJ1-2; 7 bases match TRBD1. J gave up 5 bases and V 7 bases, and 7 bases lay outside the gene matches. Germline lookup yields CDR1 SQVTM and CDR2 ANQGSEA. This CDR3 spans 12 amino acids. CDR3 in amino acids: CSAGGGGYGYTF. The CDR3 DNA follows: TGCAGCGCCGGAGGGGGCGGGTATGGCTACACCTTC. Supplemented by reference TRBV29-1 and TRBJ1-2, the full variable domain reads SAVISQKPSRDICQRGTSLTIQCQVDSQVTMMFWYRQQPGQSLTLIATANQGSEATYESGFVIDKFPISRPNLTFSTLTVSNMSPEDSSIYLCSAGGGGYGYTFGSGTRLTVV.

In DNA form, the CDR3 reads TGTGCCAGCAGCTTAGGCGGGGGGCAAGCCTACGAGCAGTACGTC. The encoded protein is CASSLGGGQAYEQYV. This chain connects TRBV7-2 to TRBJ2-7, with TRBD2 matching 8 bases. The CDR3 is 15 residues long. Germline CDR1 reads SGHTA; CDR2 reads FQGNSA. V lost 1 base and J lost 2; bases outside the gene matches: 4.

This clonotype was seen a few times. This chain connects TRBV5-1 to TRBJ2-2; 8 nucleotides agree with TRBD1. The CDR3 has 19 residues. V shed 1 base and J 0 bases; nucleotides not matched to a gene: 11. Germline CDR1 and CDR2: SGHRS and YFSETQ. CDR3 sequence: CASSLSFRGPSANTGELFF. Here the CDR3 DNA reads TGCGCCAGCAGCTTGAGTTTCAGGGGGCCCTCCGCGAACACCGGGGAGCTGTTTTTT.

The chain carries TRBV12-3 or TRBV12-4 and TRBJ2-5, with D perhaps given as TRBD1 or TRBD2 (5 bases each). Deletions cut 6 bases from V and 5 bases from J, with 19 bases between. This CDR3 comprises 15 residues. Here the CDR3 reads CASSRGAGNWETQYF. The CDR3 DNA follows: TGTGCCAGCAGCAGAGGGGCAGGGAATTGGGAGACCCAGTACTTC.

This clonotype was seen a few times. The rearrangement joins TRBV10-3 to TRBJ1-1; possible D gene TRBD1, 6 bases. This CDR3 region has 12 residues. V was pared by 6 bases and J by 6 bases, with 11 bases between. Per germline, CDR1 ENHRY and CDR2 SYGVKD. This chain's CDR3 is CAIRGQGSEAFF. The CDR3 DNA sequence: TGTGCCATCAGAGGTCAGGGGTCTGAAGCTTTCTTT.

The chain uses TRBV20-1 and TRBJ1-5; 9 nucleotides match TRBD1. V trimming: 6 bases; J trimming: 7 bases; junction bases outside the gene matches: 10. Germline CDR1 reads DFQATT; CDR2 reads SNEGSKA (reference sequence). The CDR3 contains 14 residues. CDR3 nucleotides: TGCAGTGCCAGACGACAGGGGGTGGTGCAGCCCCAGCATTTT. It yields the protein CSARRQGVVQPQHF.

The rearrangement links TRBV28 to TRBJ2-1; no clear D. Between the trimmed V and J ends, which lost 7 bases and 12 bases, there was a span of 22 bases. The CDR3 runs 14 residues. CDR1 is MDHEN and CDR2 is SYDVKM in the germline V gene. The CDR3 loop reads CASNGISTAIGQFF. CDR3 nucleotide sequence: TGTGCCAGCAATGGCATTTCCACTGCAATAGGGCAGTTCTTC.

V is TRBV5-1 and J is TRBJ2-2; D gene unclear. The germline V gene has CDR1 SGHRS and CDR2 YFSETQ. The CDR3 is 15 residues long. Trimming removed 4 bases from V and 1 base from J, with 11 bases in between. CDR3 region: CASSENPGNTGELFF. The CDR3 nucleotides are TGCGCCAGCAGCGAGAACCCTGGGAACACCGGGGAGCTGTTTTTT.

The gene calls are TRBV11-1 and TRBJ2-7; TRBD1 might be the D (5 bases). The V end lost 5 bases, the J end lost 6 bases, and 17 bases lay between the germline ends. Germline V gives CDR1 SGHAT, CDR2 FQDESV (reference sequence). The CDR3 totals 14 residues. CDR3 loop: CASSENSGSPEQYF. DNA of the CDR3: TGTGCCAGCAGCGAGAATTCAGGGTCCCCCGAGCAGTACTTC.

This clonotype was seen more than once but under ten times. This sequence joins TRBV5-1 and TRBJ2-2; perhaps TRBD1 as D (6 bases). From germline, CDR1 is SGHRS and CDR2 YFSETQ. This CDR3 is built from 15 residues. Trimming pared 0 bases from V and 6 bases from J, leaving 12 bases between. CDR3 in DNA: TGCGCCAGCAGCTTGGTACAGGGAATCTCCGGGGAGCTGTTTTTT. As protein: CASSLVQGISGELFF.

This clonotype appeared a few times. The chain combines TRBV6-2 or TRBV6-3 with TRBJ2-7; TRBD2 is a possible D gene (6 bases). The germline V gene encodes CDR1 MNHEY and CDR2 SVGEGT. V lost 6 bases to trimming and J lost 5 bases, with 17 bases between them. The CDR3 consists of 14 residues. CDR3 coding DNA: TGTGCCAGCAGGGAAGGAGGGACTCGAAACGAGCAGTACTTC. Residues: CASREGGTRNEQYF.

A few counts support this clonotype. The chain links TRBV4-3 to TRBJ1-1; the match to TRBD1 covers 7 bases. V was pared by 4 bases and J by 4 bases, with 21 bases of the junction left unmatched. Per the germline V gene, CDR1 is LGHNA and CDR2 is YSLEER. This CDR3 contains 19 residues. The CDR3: CASSRAHGGIDREFTEAFF. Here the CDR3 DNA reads TGCGCCAGCAGCCGGGCCCATGGGGGGATAGACAGGGAGTTCACTGAAGCTTTCTTT.

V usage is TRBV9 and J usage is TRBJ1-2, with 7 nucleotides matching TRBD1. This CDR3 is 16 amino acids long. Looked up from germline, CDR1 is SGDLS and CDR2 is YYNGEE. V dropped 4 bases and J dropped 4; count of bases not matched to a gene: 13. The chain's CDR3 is CASSPTLYRGIYGYTF. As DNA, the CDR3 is TGTGCCAGCAGCCCCACGTTGTACAGGGGAATCTATGGCTACACCTTC.

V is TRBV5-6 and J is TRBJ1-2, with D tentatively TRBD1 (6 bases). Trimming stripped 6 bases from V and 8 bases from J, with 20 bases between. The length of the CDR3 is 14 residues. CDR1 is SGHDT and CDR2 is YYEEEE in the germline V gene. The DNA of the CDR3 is TGTGCCAGCACCGACAGGCCGGGGCCGTGGGGCTACACCTTC. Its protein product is CASTDRPGPWGYTF.

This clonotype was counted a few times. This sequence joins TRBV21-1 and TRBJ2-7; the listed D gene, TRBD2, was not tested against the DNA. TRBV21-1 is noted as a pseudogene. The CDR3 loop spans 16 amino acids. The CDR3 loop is CASSTEAGESSYEQYV. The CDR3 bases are TGTGCCAGCAGCACCGAAGCGGGGGAGAGCTCCTACGAGCAGTACGTC.

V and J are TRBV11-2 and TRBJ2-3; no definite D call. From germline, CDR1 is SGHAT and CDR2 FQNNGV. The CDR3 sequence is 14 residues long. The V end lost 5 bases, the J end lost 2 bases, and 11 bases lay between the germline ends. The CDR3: CASSPILPTDTQYF. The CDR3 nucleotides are TGTGCCAGCAGCCCAATACTGCCCACAGATACGCAGTATTTT.

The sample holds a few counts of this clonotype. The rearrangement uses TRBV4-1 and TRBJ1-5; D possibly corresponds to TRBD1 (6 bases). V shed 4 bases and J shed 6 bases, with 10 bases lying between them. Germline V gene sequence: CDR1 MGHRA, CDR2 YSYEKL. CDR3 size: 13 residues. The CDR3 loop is CASSRGQSQPQHF. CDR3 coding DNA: TGCGCCAGCAGCCGCGGACAGTCTCAGCCCCAGCATTTT.

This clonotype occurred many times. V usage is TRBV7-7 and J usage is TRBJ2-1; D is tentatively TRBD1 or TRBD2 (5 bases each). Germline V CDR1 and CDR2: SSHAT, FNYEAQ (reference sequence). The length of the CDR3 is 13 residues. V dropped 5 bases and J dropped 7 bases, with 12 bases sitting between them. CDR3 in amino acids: CASSRDAYNEQFF. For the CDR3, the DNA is TGTGCCAGCAGCCGGGACGCGTATAATGAGCAGTTCTTC.

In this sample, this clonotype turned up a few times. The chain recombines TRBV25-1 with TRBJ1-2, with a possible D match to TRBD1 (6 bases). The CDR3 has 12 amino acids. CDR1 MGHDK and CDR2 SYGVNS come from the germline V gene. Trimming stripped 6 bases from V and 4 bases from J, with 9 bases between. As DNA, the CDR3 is TGTGCCAGCAGGCAGGGGACCTATGGCTACACCTTC. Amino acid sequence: CASRQGTYGYTF.

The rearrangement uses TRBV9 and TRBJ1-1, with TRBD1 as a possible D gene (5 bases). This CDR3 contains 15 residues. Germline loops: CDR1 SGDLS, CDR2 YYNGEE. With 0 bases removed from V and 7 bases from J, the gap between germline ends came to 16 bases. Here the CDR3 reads CASSVASQGNVEAFF. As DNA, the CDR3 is TGTGCCAGCAGCGTAGCTTCCCAGGGCAATGTTGAAGCTTTCTTT.

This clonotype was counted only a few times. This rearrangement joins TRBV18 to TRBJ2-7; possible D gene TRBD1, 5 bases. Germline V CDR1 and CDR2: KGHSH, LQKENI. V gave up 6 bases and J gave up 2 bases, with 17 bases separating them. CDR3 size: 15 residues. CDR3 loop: CASSLGAPAAYEQYV. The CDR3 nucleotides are TGTGCCAGCTCGCTTGGGGCCCCCGCAGCCTACGAGCAGTACGTC.

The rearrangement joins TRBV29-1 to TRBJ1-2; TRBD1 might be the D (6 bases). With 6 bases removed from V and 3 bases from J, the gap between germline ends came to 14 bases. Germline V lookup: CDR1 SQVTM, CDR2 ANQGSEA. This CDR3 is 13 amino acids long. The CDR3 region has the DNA TGCAGCGTGTGGACAGCCGGGGACTATGGCTACACCTTC. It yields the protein CSVWTAGDYGYTF. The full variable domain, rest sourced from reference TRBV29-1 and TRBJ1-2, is SAVISQKPSRDICQRGTSLTIQCQVDSQVTMMFWYRQQPGQSLTLIATANQGSEATYESGFVIDKFPISRPNLTFSTLTVSNMSPEDSSIYLCSVWTAGDYGYTFGSGTRLTVV.

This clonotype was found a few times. As DNA, the CDR3 is TGCGCCAGCAGCCAGGGACAGGGGGCTTCCAATGAGCAGTTCTTC. It specifies CASSQGQGASNEQFF. The chain recombines TRBV5-1 with TRBJ2-1; 12 bases map to TRBD1. The CDR3 is 15 residues long. Trimming took 4 bases from V and 6 from J; bases not matched to a gene: 5. Looked up from germline, CDR1 is SGHRS and CDR2 is YFSETQ.

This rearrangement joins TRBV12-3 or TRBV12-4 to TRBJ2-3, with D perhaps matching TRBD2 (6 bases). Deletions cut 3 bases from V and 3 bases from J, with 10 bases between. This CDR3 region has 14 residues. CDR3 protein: CASSLSAGTDTQYF. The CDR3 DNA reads TGTGCCAGCAGTTTGAGCGCGGGGACAGATACGCAGTATTTT.

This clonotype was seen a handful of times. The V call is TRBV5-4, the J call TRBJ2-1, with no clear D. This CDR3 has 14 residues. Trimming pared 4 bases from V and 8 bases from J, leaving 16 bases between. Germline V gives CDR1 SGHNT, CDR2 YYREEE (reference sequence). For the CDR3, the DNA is TGTGCCAGCAGCCTGGCGGACCAGAAATATGAGCAGTTCTTC. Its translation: CASSLADQKYEQFF. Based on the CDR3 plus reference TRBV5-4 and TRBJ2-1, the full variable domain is ETGVTQSPTHLIKTRGQQVTLRCSSQSGHNTVSWYQQALGQGPQFIFQYYREEENGRGNFPPRFSGLQFPNYSSELNVNALELDDSALYLCASSLADQKYEQFFGPGTRLTVL.

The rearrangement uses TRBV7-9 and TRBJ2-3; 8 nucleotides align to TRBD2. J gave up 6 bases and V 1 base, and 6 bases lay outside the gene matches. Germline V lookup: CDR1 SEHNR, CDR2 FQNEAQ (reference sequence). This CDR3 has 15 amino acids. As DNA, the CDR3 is TGTGCCAGCAGCTTAGGCTCGGGGGGGCTGGATACGCAGTATTTT. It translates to CASSLGSGGLDTQYF. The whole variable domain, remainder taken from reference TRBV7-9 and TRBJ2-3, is DTGVSQNPRHKITKRGQNVTFRCDPISEHNRLYWYRQTLGQGPEFLTYFQNEAQLEKSRLLSDRFSAERPKGSFSTLEIQRTEQGDSAMYLCASSLGSGGLDTQYFGPGTRLTVL.

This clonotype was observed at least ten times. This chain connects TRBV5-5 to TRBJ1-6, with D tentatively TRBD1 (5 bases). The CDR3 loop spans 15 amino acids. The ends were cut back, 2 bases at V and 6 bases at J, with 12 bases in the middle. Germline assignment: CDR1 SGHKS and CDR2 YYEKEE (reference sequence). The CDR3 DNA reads TGTGCCAGCAGCTTCCCGGGACGGGGTAATTCACCCCTCCACTTT. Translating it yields CASSFPGRGNSPLHF. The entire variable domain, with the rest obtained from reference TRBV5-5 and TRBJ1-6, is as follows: DAGVTQSPTHLIKTRGQQVTLRCSPISGHKSVSWYQQVLGQGPQFIFQYYEKEERGRGNFPDRFSARQFPNYSSELNVNALLLGDSALYLCASSFPGRGNSPLHFGNGTRLTVT.

For the CDR3, the DNA is TGCGCCAGCAGCCAAGATGCCACTAGCGGGGGCTGGTACAATGAGCAGTTCTTC. This codes for CASSQDATSGGWYNEQFF. The V and J genes are TRBV4-3 and TRBJ2-1, with 11 bases fitting TRBD2. V shed 0 bases, J shed 4 bases, and the junction held 8 bases outside the gene matches. CDR1 and CDR2 from the germline V gene are LGHNA and YSLEER. CDR3 size: 18 residues.